The present entry profiles one TCR beta chain with its context. The data derive from a study of technical replicates of blood from a few donors. Sequenced by immunoSEQ multiplex PCR; TCRdb stores in-frame clones only, minus some. The profile shows about 100,000 clones, approximately 94% of them singletons. The TCR sequence derives from a human donor in good health. Sequenced input: T cells isolated from PBMCs.

CDR3 DNA: TGTGCCAGCAGCTTAGGAAGCAACGAGCAGTACTTC. Translation: CASSLGSNEQYF. This chain uses TRBV7-9 with TRBJ2-7; D is ambiguous. This CDR3 comprises 12 residues. Trimming removed 1 base at V and 5 bases at J, with 6 bases between. Looked up from germline, CDR1 is SEHNR and CDR2 is FQNEAQ (reference sequence). Based on the CDR3 plus reference TRBV7-9 and TRBJ2-7, the full variable domain is DTGVSQNPRHKITKRGQNVTFRCDPISEHNRLYWYRQTLGQGPEFLTYFQNEAQLEKSRLLSDRFSAERPKGSFSTLEIQRTEQGDSAMYLCASSLGSNEQYFGPGTRLTVT.